This T cell receptor beta chain is from a study of blood T cell repertoires in COVID-19. Repertoires were generated with immunoSEQ multiplex PCR, while TCRdb's copy carries only in-frame clones and drops some. The repertoire consists of about 58,000 clones, with 70% to 90% occurring once and the leading ten covering more than 7%. The sequenced material came from peripheral blood. The sequence came from a woman in her 70s with active COVID-19.

CDR3 sequence: CASSLGGTSASQNIQYF. The CDR3 nucleotides read TGTGCCAGCAGCTTAGGAGGGACTAGCGCGAGTCAAAACATTCAGTACTTC. The rearrangement links TRBV7-2 to TRBJ2-4; 10 bases line up with TRBD2. Germline trimming cut 1 base from V and 5 bases from J; bases unmatched to any gene: 8. The CDR3 is 17 amino acids. CDR1 is SGHTA and CDR2 is FQGNSA in the germline V gene.